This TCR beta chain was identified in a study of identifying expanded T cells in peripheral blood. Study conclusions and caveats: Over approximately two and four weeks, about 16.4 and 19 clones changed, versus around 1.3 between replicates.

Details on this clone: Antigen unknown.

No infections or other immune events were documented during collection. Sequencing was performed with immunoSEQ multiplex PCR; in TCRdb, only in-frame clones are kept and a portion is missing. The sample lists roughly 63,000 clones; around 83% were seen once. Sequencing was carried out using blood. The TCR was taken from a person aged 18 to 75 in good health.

The CDR3 spells CASSQTALDTGELFF. The CDR3 DNA reads as TGCGCCAGCAGCCAAACCGCTCTAGACACCGGGGAGCTGTTTTTT. The chain links TRBV5-1 to TRBJ2-2; D is unresolved. Trimming stripped 4 bases from V and 3 bases from J, with 13 bases between. The CDR3 spans 15 residues. Germline V gives CDR1 SGHRS, CDR2 YFSETQ.